The entry that follows covers one T cell receptor beta chain sequence. Generated by immunoSEQ multiplex PCR, the TCRdb table keeps only in-frame clones and is missing some. Here the sample spans roughly 100,000 clones, roughly four fifths being singletons. These data originate in a study of CD8 T cell repertoires and HIV-1 epitope variants. This CDR3 contains 17 residues. The V segment lost 4 bases and the J segment 0 bases; nucleotides outside the gene matches: 12. Germline V gene lookup returns CDR1 SGDLS and CDR2 YYNGEE. The sequenced sample consisted of uncultured baseline CD8+ T cells from peripheral blood mononuclear cells (PBMCs). The V gene is TRBV9, the J gene TRBJ1-2; 7 nucleotides line up with TRBD1. The TCR originated in a male donor with HIV. CDR3: CASSLTGHRKANYGYTF. In nucleotides, the CDR3 is TGTGCCAGCAGCCTGACAGGGCACCGGAAAGCTAACTATGGCTACACCTTC.